This T cell receptor (beta chain) came from a study of T cells in Graves' hyperthyroidism and ophthalmopathy. Study observations and caveats: The model's output predicted ophthalmopathy at a median of around 7 months prior to onset. Researchers report that a 13 V-J model separated ophthalmopathy from stable hyperthyroidism. Blood also contained most expanded thyroid clonotypes above 0.001.

Germline V gene sequence: CDR1 LNHDA, CDR2 SQIVND (reference sequence). The ends lost 7 bases at V and 3 bases at J; junction bases unmatched: 8. CDR3 size: 14 residues. This clonotype occurred many times. Antigen: not known. The TCR beta CDR3 regions underwent amplification using RNA transcripts as the source. RT-PCR in the first round (using the HTBI primer set) targeted the TCR CDR3. TCRdb ran MiXCR on the multiplex PCR reads and lists one entry per CDR3 protein. The repertoire holds roughly 800,000 distinct CDR3 sequences, with around 38% as singletons. The PBMCs studied were ones that came from about 10 ml fresh peripheral blood.

Material: blood. This clonotype was sampled from a man in his late teens or twenties with Graves' hyperthyroidism. The rearrangement uses TRBV19 and TRBJ1-2; 7 nucleotides line up with TRBD1. The CDR3 here is CASTRDRTHYGYTF. CDR3 bases: TGTGCCAGTACACGGGACAGAACGCACTATGGCTACACCTTC. Full variable domain (remainder filled in from reference TRBV19 and TRBJ1-2): DGGITQSPKYLFRKEGQNVTLSCEQNLNHDAMYWYRQDPGQGLRLIYYSQIVNDFQKGDIAEGYSVSREKKESFPLTVTSAQKNPTAFYLCASTRDRTHYGYTFGSGTRLTVV.